These T cell receptor beta chains were read from a single sample in a study of early T cells in non-severe SARS-CoV-2 infection. TCRdb reprocessed the 5' RACE reads via MiXCR and lists one record per CDR3 protein. The sample records 70,000 to 95,000 distinct CDR3 sequences, about 15% being singletons. Sequenced input: whole blood. The origin of the receptors is an adult who was a healthcare worker with PCR-confirmed SARS-CoV-2 infection or an uninfected control (not recorded which). The conserved cysteine and the conserved F or W are not part of the CDR3 here.

j_call: TRBJ1-6
v_call: TRBV5-1
cdr3_aa: ASSLRRPSPLH

j_call: TRBJ2-3
v_call: TRBV24-1
cdr3_aa: ATSDLARQY

j_call: TRBJ2-1
v_call: TRBV11-2
cdr3_aa: ASSLRNEQF

j_call: TRBJ1-5
v_call: TRBV20-1
cdr3_aa: SASIFTGGMGNQPQH

j_call: TRBJ2-1
v_call: TRBV5-1
cdr3_aa: ASTPGGSYNEQF

j_call: TRBJ1-4
v_call: TRBV4-1
cdr3_aa: ASYDTRYLF

j_call: TRBJ1-5
v_call: TRBV19
cdr3_aa: ASNPGPRNQPQH

j_call: TRBJ1-2
v_call: TRBV24-1
cdr3_aa: ATSDRRHGYT

j_call: TRBJ1-3
v_call: TRBV5-1
cdr3_aa: ASSFTGQDSGNTIY

j_call: TRBJ2-5
v_call: TRBV5-1
cdr3_aa: ASSLGPTPKETQY

j_call: TRBJ1-3
v_call: TRBV5-1
cdr3_aa: ASSLSAFSGNTIY

j_call: TRBJ1-1
v_call: TRBV18
cdr3_aa: ASSHRGNRGGMNTEAF

j_call: TRBJ1-5
v_call: TRBV20-1
cdr3_aa: SARRKNQPQH

j_call: TRBJ1-2
v_call: TRBV29-1
cdr3_aa: SVEDKANYGYT

j_call: TRBJ2-3
v_call: TRBV6-4
cdr3_aa: ASSVSVRSTDTQY

j_call: TRBJ1-2
v_call: TRBV3-1
cdr3_aa: ASSQRTENYGYT

j_call: TRBJ1-2
v_call: TRBV9
cdr3_aa: ASSSQGNLGYGYT

j_call: TRBJ2-5
v_call: TRBV20-1
cdr3_aa: SARVPGQQETQY

j_call: TRBJ1-1
v_call: TRBV7-8
cdr3_aa: ASSLVINREDRLNTEAF

j_call: TRBJ1-3
v_call: TRBV12-3/TRBV12-4
cdr3_aa: ASSLVGAGNTIY

j_call: TRBJ1-3
v_call: TRBV28
cdr3_aa: ASSLGGTGNTIY

j_call: TRBJ2-2
v_call: TRBV20-1
cdr3_aa: SASPSFGTSGYLRELF

j_call: TRBJ1-1
v_call: TRBV4-1
cdr3_aa: ASSQLTGRHMNTEAF

j_call: TRBJ1-2
v_call: TRBV28
cdr3_aa: ASLGGAYGYT

j_call: TRBJ2-3
v_call: TRBV3-1
cdr3_aa: ASSQDFGVGQGSTDTQY

j_call: TRBJ2-3
v_call: TRBV7-9
cdr3_aa: ASSLISGAWGADTQY

j_call: TRBJ2-6
v_call: TRBV11-2
cdr3_aa: ASSHWTSGGSTYSGANVLT

j_call: TRBJ2-2
v_call: TRBV5-1
cdr3_aa: ASSLIGNTGELF

j_call: TRBJ2-6
v_call: TRBV19
cdr3_aa: ASSTRDRGSGANVLT

j_call: TRBJ2-1
v_call: TRBV11-2
cdr3_aa: ASSLREEQF

j_call: TRBJ2-5
v_call: TRBV20-1
cdr3_aa: SARGASGLTQY

j_call: TRBJ1-1
v_call: TRBV13
cdr3_aa: ASQTGEAEAF

j_call: TRBJ2-5
v_call: TRBV29-1
cdr3_aa: SVDYGTGGEQTQY

j_call: TRBJ1-2
v_call: TRBV6-5
cdr3_aa: ASKMDGGTGGGYT

j_call: TRBJ1-5
v_call: TRBV9
cdr3_aa: ASSVGAGANSNQPQH

j_call: TRBJ2-3
v_call: TRBV7-3
cdr3_aa: ASSSVTDTQY

j_call: TRBJ1-5
v_call: TRBV30
cdr3_aa: AWSPPGKPQH

j_call: TRBJ2-1
v_call: TRBV6-6
cdr3_aa: ASSYSRTSGGTKALEQF